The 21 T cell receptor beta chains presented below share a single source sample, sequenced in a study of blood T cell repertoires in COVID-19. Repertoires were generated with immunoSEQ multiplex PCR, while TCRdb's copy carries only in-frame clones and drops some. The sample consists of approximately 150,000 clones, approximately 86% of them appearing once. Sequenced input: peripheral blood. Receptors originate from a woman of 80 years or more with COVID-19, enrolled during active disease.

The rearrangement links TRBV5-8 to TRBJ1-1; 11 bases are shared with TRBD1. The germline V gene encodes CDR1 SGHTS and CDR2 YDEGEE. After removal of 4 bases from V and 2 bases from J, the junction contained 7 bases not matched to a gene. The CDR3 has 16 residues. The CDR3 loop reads CASSPGQGAGNTEAFF. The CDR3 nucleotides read TGTGCCAGCAGCCCCGGACAGGGGGCAGGAAACACTGAAGCTTTCTTT.

CDR3: CASSQDGTGAGNTIYF. DNA for the CDR3: TGCGCCAGCAGCCAAGACGGGACAGGGGCCGGAAACACCATATATTTT. The rearrangement uses TRBV4-1 and TRBJ1-3; 10 bases map to TRBD1. CDR3 size: 16 residues. The ends lost 0 bases at V and 4 bases at J; junction bases unmatched: 3. The germline CDR1 and CDR2 sequences are MGHRA and YSYEKL.

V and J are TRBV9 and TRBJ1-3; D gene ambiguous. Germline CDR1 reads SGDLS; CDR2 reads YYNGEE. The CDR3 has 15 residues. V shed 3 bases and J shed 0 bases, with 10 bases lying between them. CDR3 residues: CASSGSQLSGNTIYF. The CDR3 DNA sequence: TGTGCCAGCAGCGGGTCACAGCTCTCTGGAAACACCATATATTTT.

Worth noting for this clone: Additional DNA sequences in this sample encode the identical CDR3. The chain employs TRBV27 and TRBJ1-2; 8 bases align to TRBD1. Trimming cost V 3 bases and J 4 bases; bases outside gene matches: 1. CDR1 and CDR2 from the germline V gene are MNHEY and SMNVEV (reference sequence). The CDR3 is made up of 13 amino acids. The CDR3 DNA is TGTGCCAGCAGTTTGGGGACAGGCTATGGCTACACCTTC. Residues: CASSLGTGYGYTF.

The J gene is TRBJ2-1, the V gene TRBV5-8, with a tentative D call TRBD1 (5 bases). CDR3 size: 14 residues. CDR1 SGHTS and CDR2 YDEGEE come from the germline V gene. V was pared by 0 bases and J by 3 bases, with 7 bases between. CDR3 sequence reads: CASSLGQFYNEQFF. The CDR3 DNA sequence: TGTGCCAGCAGCTTGGGACAGTTCTACAATGAGCAGTTCTTC. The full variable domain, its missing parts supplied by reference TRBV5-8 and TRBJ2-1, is EAGVTQSPTHLIKTRGQQATLRCSPISGHTSVYWYQQALGLGLQFLLWYDEGEERNRGNFPPRFSGRQFPNYSSELNVNALELEDSALYLCASSLGQFYNEQFFGPGTRLTVL.

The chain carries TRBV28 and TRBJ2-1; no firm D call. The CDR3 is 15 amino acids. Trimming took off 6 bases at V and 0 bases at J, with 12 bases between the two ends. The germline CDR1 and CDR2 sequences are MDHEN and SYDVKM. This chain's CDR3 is CASSYSQRSYNEQFF. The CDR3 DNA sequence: TGTGCCAGCAGCTACTCCCAGCGCTCCTACAATGAGCAGTTCTTC.

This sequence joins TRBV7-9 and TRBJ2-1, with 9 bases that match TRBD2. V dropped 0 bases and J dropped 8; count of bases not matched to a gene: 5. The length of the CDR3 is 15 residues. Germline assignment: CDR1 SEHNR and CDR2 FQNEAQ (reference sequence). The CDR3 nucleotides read TGTGCCAGCAGCTTAGCTAGCGGGAGTTTCGATGAGCAGTTCTTC. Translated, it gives CASSLASGSFDEQFF.

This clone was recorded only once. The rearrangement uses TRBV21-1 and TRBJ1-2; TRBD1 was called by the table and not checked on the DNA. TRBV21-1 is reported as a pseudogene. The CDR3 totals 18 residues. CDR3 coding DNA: TGTGCCAGCAGCAAAGATGGGACAGGCGCCAAGGAAATACATGGCTACACCTTC. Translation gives CASSKDGTGAKEIHGYTF.

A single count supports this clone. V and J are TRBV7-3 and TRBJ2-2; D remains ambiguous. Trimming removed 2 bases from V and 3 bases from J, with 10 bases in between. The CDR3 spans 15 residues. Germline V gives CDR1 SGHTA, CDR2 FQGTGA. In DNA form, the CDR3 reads TGTGCCAGCAGCTTAGGAGTAAAGGACACCGGGGAGCTGTTTTTT. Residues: CASSLGVKDTGELFF.

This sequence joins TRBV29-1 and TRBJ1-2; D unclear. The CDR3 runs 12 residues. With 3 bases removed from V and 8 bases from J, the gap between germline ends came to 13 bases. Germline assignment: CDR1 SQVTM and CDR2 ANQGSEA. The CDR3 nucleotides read TGCAGCGTTGATAGTCAGGCGGGAGGCTACACCTTC. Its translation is CSVDSQAGGYTF.

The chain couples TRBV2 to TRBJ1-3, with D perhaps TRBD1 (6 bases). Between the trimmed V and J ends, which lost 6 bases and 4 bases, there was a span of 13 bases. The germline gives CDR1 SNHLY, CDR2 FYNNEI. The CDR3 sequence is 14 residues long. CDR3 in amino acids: CASREQGPGNTIYF. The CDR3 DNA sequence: TGTGCCAGCAGGGAACAGGGCCCCGGAAACACCATATATTTT.

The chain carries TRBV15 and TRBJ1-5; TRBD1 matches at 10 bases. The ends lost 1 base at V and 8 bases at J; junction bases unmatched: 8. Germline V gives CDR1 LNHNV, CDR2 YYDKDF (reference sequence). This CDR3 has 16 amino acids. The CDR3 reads CATSRGRTGGGKPQHF. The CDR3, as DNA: TGTGCCACCAGCAGAGGCCGGACAGGGGGAGGAAAGCCCCAGCATTTT. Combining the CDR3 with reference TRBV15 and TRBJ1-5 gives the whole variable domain DAMVIQNPRYQVTQFGKPVTLSCSQTLNHNVMYWYQQKSSQAPKLLFHYYDKDFNNEADTPDNFQSRRPNTSFCFLDIRSPGLGDTAMYLCATSRGRTGGGKPQHFGDGTRLSIL.

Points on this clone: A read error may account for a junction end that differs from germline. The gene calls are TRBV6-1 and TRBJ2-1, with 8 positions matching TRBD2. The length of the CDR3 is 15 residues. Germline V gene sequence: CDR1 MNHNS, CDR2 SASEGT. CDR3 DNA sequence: TGTGCCAGCAGTGAATCCGGACTAGCCAACAATGGGCAGTTCTTC. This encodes CASSESGLANNGQFF.

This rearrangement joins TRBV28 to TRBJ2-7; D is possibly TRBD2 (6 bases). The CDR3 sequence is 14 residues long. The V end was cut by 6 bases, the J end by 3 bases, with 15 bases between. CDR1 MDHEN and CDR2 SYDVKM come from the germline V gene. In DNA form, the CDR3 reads TGTGCCAGCAGGGGGACTTCCCCGGACTACGAGCAGTACTTC. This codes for CASRGTSPDYEQYF.

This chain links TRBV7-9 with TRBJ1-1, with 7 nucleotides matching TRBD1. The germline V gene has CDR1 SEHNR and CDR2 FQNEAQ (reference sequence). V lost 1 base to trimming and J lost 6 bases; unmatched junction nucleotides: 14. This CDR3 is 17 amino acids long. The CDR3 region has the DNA TGTGCCAGCAGCTTAGGAGGGGGCGGCAGGGGTTTTTCTGAAGCTTTCTTT. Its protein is CASSLGGGGRGFSEAFF. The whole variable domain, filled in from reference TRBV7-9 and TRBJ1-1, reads DTGVSQNPRHKITKRGQNVTFRCDPISEHNRLYWYRQTLGQGPEFLTYFQNEAQLEKSRLLSDRFSAERPKGSFSTLEIQRTEQGDSAMYLCASSLGGGGRGFSEAFFGQGTRLTVV.

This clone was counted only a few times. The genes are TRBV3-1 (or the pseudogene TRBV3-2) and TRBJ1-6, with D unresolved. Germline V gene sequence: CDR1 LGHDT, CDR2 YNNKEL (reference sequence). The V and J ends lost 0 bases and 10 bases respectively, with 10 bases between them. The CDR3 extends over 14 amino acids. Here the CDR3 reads CASSQEETRSPLHF. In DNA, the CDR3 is TGTGCCAGCAGCCAAGAAGAGACGCGGTCACCCCTCCACTTT.

CDR3 coding DNA: TGTGCCAGCAGCGTAGATCCGGGAGGCTCCGCTGAAGCTTTCTTT. Translation gives CASSVDPGGSAEAFF. V and J are TRBV9 and TRBJ1-1; D call uncertain. The CDR3 covers 15 residues. V dropped 0 bases and J dropped 6 bases, with 15 bases sitting between them. Germline V gene lookup returns CDR1 SGDLS and CDR2 YYNGEE.

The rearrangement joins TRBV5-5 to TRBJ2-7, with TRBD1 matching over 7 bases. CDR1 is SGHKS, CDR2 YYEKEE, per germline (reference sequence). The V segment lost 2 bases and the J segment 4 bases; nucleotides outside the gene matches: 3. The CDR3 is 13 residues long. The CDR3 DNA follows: TGTGCCAGCAGCTTACGACAGGGTTACGAGCAGTACTTC. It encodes CASSLRQGYEQYF.

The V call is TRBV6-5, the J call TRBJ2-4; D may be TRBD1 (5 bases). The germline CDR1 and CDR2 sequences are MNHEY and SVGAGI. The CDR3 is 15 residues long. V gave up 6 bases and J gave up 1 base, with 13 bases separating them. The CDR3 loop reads CASSASGLAKNIQYF. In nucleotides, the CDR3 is TGTGCCAGCAGCGCCTCAGGGTTGGCCAAAAACATTCAGTACTTC.

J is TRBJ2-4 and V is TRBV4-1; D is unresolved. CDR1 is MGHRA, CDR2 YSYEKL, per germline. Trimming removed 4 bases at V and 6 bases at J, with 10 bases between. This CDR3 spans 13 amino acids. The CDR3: CASSPPPGNIQYF. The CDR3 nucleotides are TGCGCCAGCAGCCCCCCCCCGGGAAACATTCAGTACTTC.

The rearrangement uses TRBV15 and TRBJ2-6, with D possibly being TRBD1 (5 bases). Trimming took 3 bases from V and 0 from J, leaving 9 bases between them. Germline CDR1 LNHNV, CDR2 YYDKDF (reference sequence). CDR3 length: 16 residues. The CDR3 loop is CATSRETVSGANVLTF. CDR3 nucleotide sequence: TGTGCCACCAGCAGGGAGACAGTCTCTGGGGCCAACGTCCTGACTTTC.